One sample yielded the 16 T cell receptor beta chains listed below, sequenced in a study of T cell repertoires in cytomegalovirus infection. TCRdb reprocessed the reads via MiXCR and lists one record per CDR3 protein. The data show over 450,000 distinct CDR3 sequences, around 11% seen once. What was sequenced was PBMCs. All receptors come from a human donor in good health (CMV status not recorded). Some clones in this sample may be carry-over from other donors' samples.

The chain carries TRBV30 and TRBJ2-2, with 10 nucleotides matching TRBD2. V gave up 4 bases and J gave up 4 bases; unmatched junction bases: 3. In germline, CDR1 is GTSNPN, CDR2 SVGIG (reference sequence). The CDR3 is 14 amino acids. The CDR3 sequence is CAWTLAGSTGELFF. Here the CDR3 DNA reads TGTGCCTGGACACTAGCGGGAAGCACCGGGGAGCTGTTTTTT.

This clonotype was picked up many times. This rearrangement joins TRBV27 to TRBJ2-1, with TRBD1 matching over 7 bases. With V trimmed by 4 bases and J by 5 bases, 8 bases remained unmatched. This CDR3 is 15 amino acids long. Germline-derived CDR1 and CDR2 are MNHEY and SMNVEV (reference sequence). Written as DNA, the CDR3 is TGTGCCAGCAGTTCATCCCAGGGACAGCACAATGAGCAGTTCTTC. Encoded protein: CASSSSQGQHNEQFF.

This clonotype came up a few times. The chain uses TRBV3-1 and TRBJ2-5, with D perhaps matching TRBD2 (6 bases). Germline CDR1 is LGHDT and CDR2 is YNNKEL (reference sequence). Trimming pared 1 base from V and 1 base from J, leaving 13 bases between. The CDR3 covers 16 residues. The DNA for the CDR3 is TGTGCCAGCAGCCAAGGCCCGGGAGCCGGCCAAGAGACCCAGTACTTC. Translation gives CASSQGPGAGQETQYF.

This rearrangement joins TRBV3-1 to TRBJ2-1, with D possibly TRBD2 on 5 matching bases. CDR3 size: 11 residues. Germline V lookup: CDR1 LGHDT, CDR2 YNNKEL (reference sequence). V lost 5 bases, J lost 10 bases, and 9 bases lay in between. CDR3 DNA: TGTGCCAGCAGCTCTCAGCGGGAGCAGTTCTTC. Residues: CASSSQREQFF.

This clonotype was counted between two and nine times. The chain links TRBV28 to TRBJ2-7; 8 bases match TRBD1. In germline, CDR1 is MDHEN, CDR2 SYDVKM. The CDR3 runs 14 residues. The V and J ends lost 8 bases and 2 bases, in that order; junction bases with no gene match: 8. The CDR3 region is CASVLGGQAYEQYF. The CDR3 DNA reads as TGTGCCAGCGTGTTAGGGGGACAGGCCTACGAGCAGTACTTC.

Ten or more counts support this clonotype. The V gene is TRBV7-3, the J gene TRBJ2-5; maybe TRBD1 (6 bases). The germline CDR1 and CDR2 sequences are SGHTA and FQGTGA. The CDR3 length is 14 residues. Deletions cut 3 bases from V and 0 bases from J, with 8 bases between. CDR3 DNA sequence: TGTGCCAGCAGCTTGGACAGAAACCAAGAGACCCAGTACTTC. It is translated as CASSLDRNQETQYF.

The gene calls are TRBV9 and TRBJ1-3; 8 positions agree with TRBD1. This CDR3 contains 17 residues. The J segment lost 4 bases and the V segment lost 3 bases, leaving 12 bases of the junction unmatched. CDR1 is SGDLS, CDR2 YYNGEE, per germline. The CDR3 DNA is TGTGCCAGCAGCGCCGACCCCGGACAGGGAGGGGGAAACACCATATATTTT. Translated: CASSADPGQGGGNTIYF.

This clonotype occurred many times. The V gene is TRBV19, the J gene TRBJ1-1; 8 bases map to TRBD1. The CDR3 is made up of 15 amino acids. V lost 6 bases and J lost 0; bases outside the gene matches: 6. Germline loops: CDR1 LNHDA, CDR2 SQIVND (reference sequence). DNA of the CDR3: TGTGCCAGTAGAGGCCCAGGGGGCCTGAACACTGAAGCTTTCTTT. Protein sequence: CASRGPGGLNTEAFF.

This clonotype was seen repeatedly, ten times or more. The chain is built from TRBV2 and TRBJ2-1, with 10 positions matching TRBD2. This CDR3 comprises 17 residues. The junction had 13 bases not matched to a gene; V was cut back by 7 bases and J by 4 bases. Germline loops: CDR1 SNHLY, CDR2 FYNNEI. This CDR3 is CASKGGASGGPYNEQFF. Here the CDR3 DNA reads TGTGCCAGCAAAGGGGGGGCTAGCGGGGGCCCATACAATGAGCAGTTCTTC.

The rearrangement uses TRBV19 and TRBJ2-2; a possible D gene is TRBD2 (5 bases). Trimming took off 3 bases at V and 5 bases at J, with 13 bases between the two ends. The CDR3 loop spans 15 amino acids. Germline values: CDR1 LNHDA, CDR2 SQIVND (reference sequence). CDR3: CASSMWARGTGELFF. The CDR3 coding sequence is TGTGCCAGTAGTATGTGGGCAAGAGGGACCGGGGAGCTGTTTTTT.

This clonotype was counted many times. The rearrangement links TRBV11-2 to TRBJ2-5; TRBD1 matches 8 bases. CDR3 length equals 16 residues. Germline CDR1 reads SGHAT; CDR2 reads FQNNGV. V lost 0 bases to trimming and J lost 6 bases; unmatched junction nucleotides: 9. In DNA form, the CDR3 reads TGTGCCAGCAGCTTAGAGGCAGGGGGCTCACTAAAGACCCAGTACTTC. This gives the protein CASSLEAGGSLKTQYF.

In this sample, this clonotype turned up a few times. This sequence joins TRBV5-1 and TRBJ2-7; D assignment may be TRBD1 or TRBD2 (5 bases each). Looked up from germline, CDR1 is SGHRS and CDR2 is YFSETQ. V was cut by 3 bases and J by 1 base, with 17 bases left in between. The CDR3 contains 16 residues. The CDR3 DNA reads TGCGCCAGCAGCTCCGACAGATGGGGACGATCCTACGAGCAGTACTTC. It yields the protein CASSSDRWGRSYEQYF.

This clonotype was recorded many times. The V call is TRBV19, the J call TRBJ1-3; 8 positions agree with TRBD1. The junction had 2 bases not matched to a gene; V was cut back by 3 bases and J by 4 bases. Germline V gives CDR1 LNHDA, CDR2 SQIVND (reference sequence). The CDR3 extends over 14 amino acids. CDR3 nucleotide sequence: TGTGCCAGTAGTATCGGACAGGGCGGAAACACCATATATTTT. Translation: CASSIGQGGNTIYF.

The sample holds a few counts of this clonotype. This rearrangement joins TRBV28 to TRBJ2-7; D is perhaps TRBD1 or TRBD2 (6 bases each). The CDR3 length is 15 residues. Germline values: CDR1 MDHEN, CDR2 SYDVKM. With 3 bases removed from V and 2 bases from J, the gap between germline ends came to 14 bases. As DNA, the CDR3 is TGTGCCAGCAGTTTCCTTACAGGGACTCCCTACGAGCAGTACTTC. This encodes CASSFLTGTPYEQYF.

The CDR3 bases are TGCGCCAGCAGCTTGGCCGTACCCTTGCAGGGGGCTACGAGGGCCGAGCAGTACTTC. Translation: CASSLAVPLQGATRAEQYF. The J gene is TRBJ2-7, the V gene TRBV5-1, with 8 bases identical to TRBD1. The junction had 20 bases not matched to a gene; V was cut back by 0 bases and J by 6 bases. The CDR3 has 19 residues. Germline values: CDR1 SGHRS, CDR2 YFSETQ.

The V gene is TRBV2, the J gene TRBJ1-5; 7 bases are shared with TRBD1. The CDR3 is made up of 14 amino acids. V lost 7 bases and J lost 0; bases outside the gene matches: 3. Germline CDR1 and CDR2: SNHLY and FYNNEI. CDR3 amino acids: CASTGTDSNQPQHF. CDR3 coding DNA: TGTGCCAGCACCGGGACAGATAGCAATCAGCCCCAGCATTTT.